This entry describes one T cell receptor (beta chain). Its cognate antigen has yet to be identified. Base quality data are lacking; no much larger clone is found one base away. This sample was included in a study of blood T cell repertoires in COVID-19 (dated by TCRdb to the early 2020s). The study in broad terms: Samples covering the acute and convalescent phases of COVID-19 were provided by collaborators in the United States, Italy and Spain. The prospective study material was composed of cDNA or gDNA derived from T cells, B-cell-depleted T cells, or PBMCs. The dataset comprised deeply sampled blood TCRbeta repertoires from subjects exposed to, actively infected with, or recovered from COVID-19. The repertoires were released in a freely available public database intended as a resource for research on the immune response to SARS-CoV-2. Samples were obtained from the ongoing ImmuneRACE study (first 160 participants) and from about 1,300 subjects provided by 6 global collaborators. Nearly every sample came with metadata listing a de-identified subject ID, COVID-19 status, age in years and sex. Where available, HLA class I and class II types were taken from metadata supplied by the sample provider and were not determined by assay-based typing. Points the paper makes about the study in general: How much clinical and demographic metadata was included differed by source and by participant, and the metadata was provided uncurated.

From the germline V gene, CDR1 is ENHRY and CDR2 is SYGVKD. From the cysteine up to the phenylalanine, the CDR3 has a length of 14 residues. Left in the record is the CDR3 DNA by itself, 42 bases read in frame from the first base. V is pruned by 5 bases and J by 7 bases, leaving 3 bases of the junction without a gene match. The immunoSEQ Assay, a bias-controlled multiplex PCR, was used to amplify TCRbeta CDR3 regions from genomic DNA. Regarding the original processing steps: Nucleated cell counts per sample were estimated from amplification of reference gene primers within the assay. Sequence reads were collapsed and filtered to measure the absolute abundance of every unique TCRbeta CDR3 rearrangement. For each sample, productive Simpson clonality was calculated by taking the square root of Simpson's diversity index across productive rearrangements. The immuneACCESS repertoire file appears here via TCRdb, limited to in-frame rearrangements. These files lack a portion of the clones; in checked studies, under half of the deficit traces to unresolved V genes, and the cause of the others is not known. V, J and clone size are taken as reported in that table, and D and trimming were inferred from the DNA itself. The sample table lists about 430,000 clones, nearly 90% of them with a count of one. The ten largest make up about 1.5% of the sample.

Participants in the prospective study were aged roughly 18 to 89 years, lived in 24 United States geographic areas, and enrolled through a virtual design. Cohort assignment in the prospective study relied on participant-reported clinical history from a screening survey and a study questionnaire. Exposed participants had been in contact with someone with a PCR-confirmed or clinician-diagnosed COVID-19 case within 2 weeks of study entry. In the prospective study, whole blood, serum and a nasopharyngeal or oropharyngeal swab were collected from each participant by mobile phlebotomists. Additional blood draws and questionnaires over a roughly two-month period could optionally be provided by prospective study participants. Before DNA extraction, blood samples from the prospective study were shipped at room temperature or frozen.

The V and J genes are TRBV10-3 and TRBJ1-6; the junction holds 9 bases that match TRBD1. The sample comprised PBMCs or T cells enriched from blood (not recorded which). This receptor was identified in a woman under 30 who had been exposed to COVID-19. The sequenced DNA is TGTGCCATCAGTCCGGGACAGGGCAATTCACCCCTCCACTTT. The translation is CAISPGQGNSPLHF.